The entry below gives a single T cell receptor beta chain sequence along with its context. The antigen it binds to is not known. No much larger clone is present one base from it, and per-base qualities are unavailable. CDR1 and CDR2, looked up from the germline V gene, are KGHSH and LQKENI. The trim is 2 bases for V and 7 bases for J, with a gap of 21 bases between the germline ends. Including the terminal cysteine and phenylalanine, the CDR3 comprises 17 residues. Just the 51-base CDR3 DNA is kept, in frame starting at base 1. This sample is part of a study of blood T cell repertoires in COVID-19 (TCRdb year 2020). Notes on the research overall: Samples from collaborators originated in the United States, Italy and Spain and spanned both the acute and convalescent phases of COVID-19. The samples were drawn from the first 160 participants of the ongoing ImmuneRACE study and from roughly 1,300 subjects provided by 6 global collaborators. The dataset comprised deeply sampled blood TCRbeta repertoires from subjects exposed to, actively infected with, or recovered from COVID-19. The repertoires were released in a freely available public database intended as a resource for research on the immune response to SARS-CoV-2. Nearly every sample came with metadata listing a de-identified subject ID, COVID-19 status, age in years and sex. The prospective study material was composed of cDNA or gDNA derived from T cells, B-cell-depleted T cells, or PBMCs. Where available, HLA class I and class II types were obtained from metadata supplied by the sample provider rather than from assay-based typing.

Overall study outcomes, separate from this receptor: The quantity of clinical and demographic metadata differed by source and by participant and was supplied without curation.

TCRbeta CDR3 regions were amplified from genomic DNA using the immunoSEQ Assay, a bias-controlled multiplex PCR. The original pipeline was this. The number of nucleated cells in each sample was estimated by amplification of reference gene primers within the assay. Sequence reads were collapsed and filtered to measure the absolute abundance of every unique TCRbeta CDR3 rearrangement. For each sample, productive Simpson clonality was calculated as the square root of Simpson's diversity index across productive rearrangements. Imported from immuneACCESS, the table was reduced by TCRdb to in-frame sequences with V and J called. These copies leave out some clones; in studies compared against another copy, an unresolved V gene accounts for under half, and the cause of the remainder is not known. V, J and clone size were drawn from that table, and D and trimming were deduced from the DNA. In all, the sample holds roughly 230,000 clones, and around 90% of those were seen once. About 0.7% of the sample rests with the top ten.

Collaborating institutions collected whole blood in K2EDTA tubes following their own protocols. For TCRbeta analysis, collaborators shipped samples as frozen whole blood, isolated PBMCs, or DNA extracted from either of those sample types. The sequence is built from TRBV18 and TRBJ2-1, with TRBD2 tentatively as D gene (5 bases match). The sequencing input was peripheral blood. The origin of this receptor is a human donor in a cohort sampled during active COVID-19. The base sequence is TGTGCCAGCTCACCATTATCGAGGCAGCGGTTAAGGAATGAGCAGTTCTTC. It translates to CASSPLSRQRLRNEQFF.